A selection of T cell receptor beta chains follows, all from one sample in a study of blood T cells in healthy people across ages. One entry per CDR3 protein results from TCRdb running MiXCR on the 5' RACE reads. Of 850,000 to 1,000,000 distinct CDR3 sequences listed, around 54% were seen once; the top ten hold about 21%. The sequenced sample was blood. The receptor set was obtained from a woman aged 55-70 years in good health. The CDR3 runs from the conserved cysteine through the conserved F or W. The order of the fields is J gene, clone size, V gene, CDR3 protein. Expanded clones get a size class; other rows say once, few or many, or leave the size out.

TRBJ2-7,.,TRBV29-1,CSVGRRTGGGDEQYF
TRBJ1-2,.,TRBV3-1,CASSQDFRATHYGYTF
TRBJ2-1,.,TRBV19,CASSIASGSWNEQFF
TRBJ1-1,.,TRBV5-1,CASRRTGQGITEAFF
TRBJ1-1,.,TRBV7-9,CASSLPFDRRNTEAFF
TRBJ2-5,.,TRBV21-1,CASSNGHVQETQYF
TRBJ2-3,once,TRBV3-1,CASSQQLAADTQYF
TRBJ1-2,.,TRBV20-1,CSASPAVVYGYTF
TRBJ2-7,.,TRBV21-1,CASSAPGVRPQITRETPYF
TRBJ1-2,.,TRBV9,CASSRTPLSNYGYTF
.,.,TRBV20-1,CSAPRRTGVYEQYF
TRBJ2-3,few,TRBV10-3,CAISEKDVSSEWSSTDTQYF
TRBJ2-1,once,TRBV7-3,CASRDISGGGCNRQFF
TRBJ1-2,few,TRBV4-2,CASSPGQFNYGYTF
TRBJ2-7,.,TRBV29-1,CSVVGVWENRDSYEQYF
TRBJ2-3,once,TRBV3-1,CASRDWGGTDTQYF
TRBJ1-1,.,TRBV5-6,CASSFVGREFTEAFF
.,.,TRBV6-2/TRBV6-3,CASSYSRTGEPYEQYF
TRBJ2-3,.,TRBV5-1,CASSAGTRTDTQYF
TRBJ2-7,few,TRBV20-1,CSATKVGQGSIYEQYF
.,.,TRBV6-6,CASSYSWEGETQYF
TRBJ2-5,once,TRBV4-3,CASSQTPLLSGRAGNEQYF
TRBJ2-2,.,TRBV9,CAGSAGPNTGELFF
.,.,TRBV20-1,CSAREGAGAAEQYF
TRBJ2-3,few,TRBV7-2,CASSPNGGIADTQYF
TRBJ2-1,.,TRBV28,CASSSLLGGREDSSYNEQFF
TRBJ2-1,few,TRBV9,CASSVAGEGYNEQFF
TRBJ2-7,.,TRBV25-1,CASSEFLGGSNNEQYF
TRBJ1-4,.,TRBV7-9,CASSARQGRMANEKLFF